This T cell receptor beta chain stems from a study of OX40 agonist ivuxolimab in advanced cancers. Study findings and constraints: On average, CD8+ T cells showed a greater number of expanded clones than CD4+. Undetermined was the antigen specificity of the expanded peripheral T cells.

The CDR3 has 14 residues. J lost 4 bases, V lost 0 bases, and 1 base had no gene match. Germline V gene lookup returns CDR1 SGHDT and CDR2 YYEEEE. Details on this clone: As yet, its antigen is unknown.

Here immunoSEQ multiplex PCR was the method, and the copy in TCRdb shows in-frame clones only, minus some. This table has fewer than 6,000 clones, roughly nine tenths appearing once. Sequenced here: CD4+ or CD8+ T cells sorted from blood, sampled in a trial of the OX40 agonist ivuxolimab. The sequence came from an adult with an advanced solid tumor such as melanoma, head and neck, liver or kidney cancer. The rearrangement uses TRBV5-6 and TRBJ2-7, with TRBD2 matching over 10 bases. In DNA form, the CDR3 reads TGTGCCAGCAGCTTGGCACTAGCGGGATACGAGCAGTACTTC. As protein: CASSLALAGYEQYF.